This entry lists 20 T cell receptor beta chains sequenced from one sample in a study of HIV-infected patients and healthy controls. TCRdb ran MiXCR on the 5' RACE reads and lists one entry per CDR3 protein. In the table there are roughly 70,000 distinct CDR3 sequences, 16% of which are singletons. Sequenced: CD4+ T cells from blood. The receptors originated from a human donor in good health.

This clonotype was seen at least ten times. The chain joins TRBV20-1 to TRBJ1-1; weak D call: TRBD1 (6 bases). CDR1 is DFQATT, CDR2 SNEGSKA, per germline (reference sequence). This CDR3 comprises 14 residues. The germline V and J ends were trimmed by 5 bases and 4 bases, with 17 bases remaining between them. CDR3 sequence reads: CSAGRGPPGTEAFF. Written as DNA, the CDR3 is TGCAGTGCTGGCCGGGGGCCGCCTGGCACTGAAGCTTTCTTT.

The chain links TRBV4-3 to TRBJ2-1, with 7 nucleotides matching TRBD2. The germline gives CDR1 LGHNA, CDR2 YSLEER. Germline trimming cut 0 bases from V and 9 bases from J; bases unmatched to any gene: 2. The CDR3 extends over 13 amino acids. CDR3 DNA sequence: TGCGCCAGCAGCCAAGAGAGGACTAGTGAGCAGTTCTTC. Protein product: CASSQERTSEQFF.

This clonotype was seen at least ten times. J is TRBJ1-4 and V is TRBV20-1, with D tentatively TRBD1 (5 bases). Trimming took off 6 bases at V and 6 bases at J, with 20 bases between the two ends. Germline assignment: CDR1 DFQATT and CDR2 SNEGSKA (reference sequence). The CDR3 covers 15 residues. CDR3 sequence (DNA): TGCAGTGCCCCGCGTGACAGCGGGGCTGATGAAAAACTGTTTTTT. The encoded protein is CSAPRDSGADEKLFF.

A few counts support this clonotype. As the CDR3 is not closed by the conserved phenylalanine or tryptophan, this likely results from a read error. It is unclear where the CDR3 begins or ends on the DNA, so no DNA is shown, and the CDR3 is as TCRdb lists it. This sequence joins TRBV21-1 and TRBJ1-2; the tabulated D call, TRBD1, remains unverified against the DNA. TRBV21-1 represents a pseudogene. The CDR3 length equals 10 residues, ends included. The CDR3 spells CASSKDPGEC.

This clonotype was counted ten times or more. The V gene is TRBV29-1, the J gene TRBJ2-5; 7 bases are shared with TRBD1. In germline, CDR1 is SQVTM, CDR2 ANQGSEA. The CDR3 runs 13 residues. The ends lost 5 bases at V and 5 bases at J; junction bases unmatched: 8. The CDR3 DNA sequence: TGCAGCGTTCAGAAGGGGGCGGCGGAGACCCAGTACTTC. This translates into CSVQKGAAETQYF.

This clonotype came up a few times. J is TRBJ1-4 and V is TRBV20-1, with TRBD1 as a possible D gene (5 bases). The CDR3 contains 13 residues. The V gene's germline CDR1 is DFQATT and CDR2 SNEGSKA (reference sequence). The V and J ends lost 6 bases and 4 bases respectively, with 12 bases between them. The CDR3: CSAAGASNEKLFF. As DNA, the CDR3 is TGCAGTGCGGCCGGGGCTAGTAATGAAAAACTGTTTTTT.

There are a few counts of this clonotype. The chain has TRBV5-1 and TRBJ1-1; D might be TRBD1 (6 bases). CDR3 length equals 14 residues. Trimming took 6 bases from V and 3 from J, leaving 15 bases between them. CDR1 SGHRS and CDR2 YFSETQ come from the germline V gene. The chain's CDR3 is CASTWGALDTEAFF. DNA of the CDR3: TGCGCCAGCACCTGGGGGGCCTTGGACACTGAAGCTTTCTTT.

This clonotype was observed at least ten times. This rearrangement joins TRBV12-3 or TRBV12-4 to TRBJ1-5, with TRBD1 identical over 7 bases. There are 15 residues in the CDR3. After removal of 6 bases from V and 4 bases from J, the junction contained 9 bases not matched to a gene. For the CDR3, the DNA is TGTGCCAGCAGACCCGGGACAGCGATGAATCAGCCCCAGCATTTT. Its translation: CASRPGTAMNQPQHF.

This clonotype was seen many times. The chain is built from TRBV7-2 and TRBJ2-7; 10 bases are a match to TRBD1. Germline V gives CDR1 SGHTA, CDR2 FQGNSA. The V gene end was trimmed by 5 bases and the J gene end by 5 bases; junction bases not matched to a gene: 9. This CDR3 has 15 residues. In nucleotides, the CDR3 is TGTGCCAGCAGCCCCGGGACAGGGGTCTCGGACGAGCAGTACTTC. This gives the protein CASSPGTGVSDEQYF.

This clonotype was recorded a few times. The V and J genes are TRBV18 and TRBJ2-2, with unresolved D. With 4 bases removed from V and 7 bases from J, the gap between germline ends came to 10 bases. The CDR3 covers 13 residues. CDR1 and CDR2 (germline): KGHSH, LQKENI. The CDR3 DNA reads TGTGCCAGCTCACAACCGGTCGGCGGGGAGCTGTTTTTT. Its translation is CASSQPVGGELFF.

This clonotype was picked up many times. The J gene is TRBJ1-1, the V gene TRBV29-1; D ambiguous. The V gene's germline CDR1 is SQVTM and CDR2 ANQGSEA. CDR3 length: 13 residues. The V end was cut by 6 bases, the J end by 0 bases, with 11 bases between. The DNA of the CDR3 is TGCAGCGTCCGTTTGTCCATGAACACTGAAGCTTTCTTT. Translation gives CSVRLSMNTEAFF.

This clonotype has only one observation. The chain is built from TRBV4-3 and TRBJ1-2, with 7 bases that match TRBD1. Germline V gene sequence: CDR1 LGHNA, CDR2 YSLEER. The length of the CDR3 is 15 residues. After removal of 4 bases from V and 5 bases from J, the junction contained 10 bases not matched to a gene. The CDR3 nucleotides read TGCGCCAGCAGCCTCGACAGGGAGGCCATTTATGGCTACACCTTC. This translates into CASSLDREAIYGYTF.

The CDR3 loop is CASSHGGAQETQYF. In DNA form, the CDR3 reads TGTGCCAGCAGCCACGGCGGGGCCCAAGAGACCCAGTACTTC. The chain uses TRBV4-2 and TRBJ2-5; tentatively, D is TRBD2 (6 bases). The CDR3 spans 14 residues. Trimming shortened V by 3 bases and J by 1 base, and 9 bases separated the two germline ends. In germline, CDR1 is LGHNA, CDR2 YNFKEQ.

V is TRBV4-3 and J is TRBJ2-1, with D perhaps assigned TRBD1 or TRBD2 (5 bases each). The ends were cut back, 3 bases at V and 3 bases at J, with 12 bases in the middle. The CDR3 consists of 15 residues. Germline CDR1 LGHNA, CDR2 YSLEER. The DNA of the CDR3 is TGCGCCAGCAGCCAGACCCAGAGGGGCTACAATGAGCAGTTCTTC. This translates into CASSQTQRGYNEQFF.

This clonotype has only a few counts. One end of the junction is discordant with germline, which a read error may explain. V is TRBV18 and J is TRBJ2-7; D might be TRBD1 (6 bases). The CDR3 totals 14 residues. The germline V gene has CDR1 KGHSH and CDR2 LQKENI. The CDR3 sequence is CASSPRRGPYEQYF. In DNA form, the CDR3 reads TGTGCCAGCTCCCCACGCAGGGGCCCATACGAGCAGTACTTC.

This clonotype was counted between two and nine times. DNA for the CDR3: TGCGCCAGCAGCTTGGCCCCGGGAGGTGTCACAGATACGCAGTATTTT. Translating it yields CASSLAPGGVTDTQYF. V gene TRBV5-1 combines with J gene TRBJ2-3, with TRBD2 identical over 7 bases. The ends lost 0 bases at V and 2 bases at J; junction bases unmatched: 6. The CDR3 loop spans 16 amino acids. The germline V gene has CDR1 SGHRS and CDR2 YFSETQ. The whole variable domain, filled in from reference TRBV5-1 and TRBJ2-3, reads KAGVTQTPRYLIKTRGQQVTLSCSPISGHRSVSWYQQTPGQGLQFLFEYFSETQRNKGNFPGRFSGRQFSNSRSEMNVSTLELGDSALYLCASSLAPGGVTDTQYFGPGTRLTVL.

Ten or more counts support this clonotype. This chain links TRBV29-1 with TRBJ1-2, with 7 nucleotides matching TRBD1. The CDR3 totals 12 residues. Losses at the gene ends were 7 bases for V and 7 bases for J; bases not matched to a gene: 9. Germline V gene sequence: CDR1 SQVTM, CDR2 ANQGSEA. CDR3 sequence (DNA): TGCAGCGCTCACAGGGGTGGGGGTGGCTACACCTTC. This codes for CSAHRGGGGYTF.

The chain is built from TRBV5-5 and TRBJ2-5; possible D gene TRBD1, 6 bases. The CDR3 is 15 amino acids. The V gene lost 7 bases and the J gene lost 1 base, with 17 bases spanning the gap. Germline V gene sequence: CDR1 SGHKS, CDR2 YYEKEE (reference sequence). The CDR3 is CASYRARGIQETQYF. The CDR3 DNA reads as TGTGCCAGCTACAGAGCGAGGGGGATCCAAGAGACCCAGTACTTC.

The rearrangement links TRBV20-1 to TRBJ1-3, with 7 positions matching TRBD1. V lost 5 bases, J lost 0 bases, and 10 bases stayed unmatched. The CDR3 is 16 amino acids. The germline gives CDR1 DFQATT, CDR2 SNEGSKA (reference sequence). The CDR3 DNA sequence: TGCAGTGCTGTCGGGACAGACCCAAGCTCTGGAAACACCATATATTTT. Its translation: CSAVGTDPSSGNTIYF.

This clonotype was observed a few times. The chain's CDR3 is CASTSPNLDTEAFF. The CDR3 DNA is TGTGCCAGCACGAGTCCTAATCTGGACACTGAAGCTTTCTTT. V gene TRBV2 combines with J gene TRBJ1-1; D is undetermined. V was trimmed by 7 bases and J by 3 bases, leaving 15 bases between them. This CDR3 is 14 amino acids long. The germline V gene encodes CDR1 SNHLY and CDR2 FYNNEI.